The clone carrying this T cell receptor (beta chain) was seen a handful of times. PCR involved 60 Vbeta and 13 Jbeta primers. Sequencing was performed with immunoSEQ multiplex PCR; in TCRdb, only in-frame clones are kept and a portion is missing. The sample includes 110,000 or so clones, around three quarters of them seen just once. This sample was included in a study of cytomegalovirus exposure and HLA in healthy donors. CDR3 length equals 15 residues. CDR1 and CDR2 from the germline V gene are SGHNT and YENEEA. Trimming removed 1 base from V and 1 base from J, with 10 bases in between. The chain recombines TRBV11-3 with TRBJ2-5; a possible D gene is TRBD1 (5 bases). This receptor was obtained from a man aged 40-55 years in good health and CMV-seropositive. Sequencing was performed on PBMCs. CDR3 sequence reads: CASSLGGGAQETQYF. CDR3 nucleotides: TGTGCCAGCAGCTTAGGGGGCGGAGCCCAAGAGACCCAGTACTTC.